One sample yielded the 8 T cell receptor beta chains listed below, sequenced in a study of cytomegalovirus exposure and HLA in healthy donors. The PCR was carried out with 60 Vbeta primers and 13 Jbeta primers. The repertoire was sequenced with immunoSEQ multiplex PCR; TCRdb's copy has only in-frame clones and lacks some. The data hold more than 150,000 clones, with more than 85% observed a single time. The sample comprised PBMCs. Receptor source: a girl under three years old in good health and CMV-seronegative.

CDR3 in amino acids: CASSLIAGGTDTQYF. The CDR3, as DNA: TGCGCCAGCAGCTTGATTGCGGGGGGCACAGATACGCAGTATTTT. The chain is built from TRBV5-1 and TRBJ2-3; 7 bases match TRBD2. With 1 base clipped from V and 1 base from J, the junction kept 3 bases outside the gene matches. CDR3 size: 15 residues. Germline values: CDR1 SGHRS, CDR2 YFSETQ.

The chain employs TRBV7-2 and TRBJ2-7; D is ambiguous. Between the trimmed V and J ends, which lost 2 bases and 3 bases, there was a span of 8 bases. CDR3 size: 13 residues. The germline gives CDR1 SGHTA, CDR2 FQGNSA. This CDR3 is CASSLTGFYEQYF. The DNA for the CDR3 is TGTGCCAGCAGCTTAACCGGGTTCTACGAGCAGTACTTC.

The genes are TRBV4-1 and TRBJ2-7; 10 bases map to TRBD1. This CDR3 spans 13 amino acids. V lost 4 bases, J lost 5 bases, and 2 bases stayed unmatched. Germline values: CDR1 MGHRA, CDR2 YSYEKL. The CDR3 is CASSRTGGNEQYF. As DNA, the CDR3 is TGCGCCAGCAGCCGGACAGGGGGGAACGAGCAGTACTTC.

This clone occurred a few times. The gene calls are TRBV4-3 and TRBJ1-2, with D possibly TRBD1 on 6 matching bases. V was shortened by 2 bases and J by 5 bases, with 15 bases between the two germline ends. The germline CDR1 and CDR2 sequences are LGHNA and YSLEER. The CDR3 contains 15 residues. In DNA, the CDR3 is TGCGCCAGCAGCCAATCTTGGAGGACAGAGTATGGCTACACCTTC. This gives the protein CASSQSWRTEYGYTF.

This sequence joins TRBV6-1 and TRBJ1-4, with a weak D call TRBD1 (5 bases). The CDR3 is 14 residues long. Germline-derived CDR1 and CDR2 are MNHNS and SASEGT. Deletions cut 3 bases from V and 1 base from J, with 6 bases between. Here the CDR3 reads CASSDRGTNEKLFF. The CDR3 DNA reads TGTGCCAGCAGTGATAGGGGAACTAATGAAAAACTGTTTTTT.

This clone appeared a few times. The J gene is TRBJ1-3, the V gene TRBV6-1, with 9 nucleotides matching TRBD1. J was trimmed by 3 bases and V by 4 bases; bases with no gene match: 4. There are 15 residues in the CDR3. The germline gives CDR1 MNHNS, CDR2 SASEGT. The CDR3 DNA follows: TGTGCCAGCAGTGGCCGGGACAGGGATGGAAACACCATATATTTT. This sequence encodes CASSGRDRDGNTIYF.

This clone was observed a few times. CDR3 in DNA: TGCGCCAGCAGCCAAGTCGAGGGAGGGCTGCCCCAGCATTTT. Its translation: CASSQVEGGLPQHF. The chain carries TRBV4-1 and TRBJ1-5; D gene ambiguous. V was trimmed by 1 base and J by 9 bases, leaving 13 bases between them. Germline V lookup: CDR1 MGHRA, CDR2 YSYEKL. The CDR3 runs 14 residues.

V usage is TRBV10-3 and J usage is TRBJ1-2; D is perhaps TRBD1 (6 bases). Germline V gives CDR1 ENHRY, CDR2 SYGVKD. The CDR3 is made up of 14 amino acids. Trimming stripped 4 bases from V and 0 bases from J, with 9 bases between. DNA of the CDR3: TGTGCCATCAGTGGGACAGTAGCTAACTATGGCTACACCTTC. This gives the protein CAISGTVANYGYTF.